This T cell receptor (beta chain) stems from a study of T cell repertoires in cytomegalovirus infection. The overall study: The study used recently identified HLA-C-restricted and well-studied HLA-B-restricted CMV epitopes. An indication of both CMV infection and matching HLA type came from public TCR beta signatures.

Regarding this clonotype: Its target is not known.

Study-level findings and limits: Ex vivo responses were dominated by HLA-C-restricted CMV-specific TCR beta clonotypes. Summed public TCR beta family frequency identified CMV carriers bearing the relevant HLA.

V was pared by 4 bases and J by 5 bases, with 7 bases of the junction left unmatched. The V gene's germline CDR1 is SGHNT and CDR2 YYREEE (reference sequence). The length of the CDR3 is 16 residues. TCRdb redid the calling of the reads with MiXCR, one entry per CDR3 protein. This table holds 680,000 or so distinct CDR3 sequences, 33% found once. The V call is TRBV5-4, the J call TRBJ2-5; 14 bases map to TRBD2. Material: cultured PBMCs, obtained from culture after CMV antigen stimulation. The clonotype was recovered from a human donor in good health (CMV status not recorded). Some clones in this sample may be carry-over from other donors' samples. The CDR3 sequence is CASSGAGTSGGETQYF. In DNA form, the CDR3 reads TGTGCCAGCAGCGGGGCCGGGACTAGCGGGGGCGAGACCCAGTACTTC.